The rows below give T cell receptor beta chains drawn from one sample of a study of blood T cell repertoires in COVID-19. Profiling relied on immunoSEQ multiplex PCR, and the TCRdb table lists in-frame clones only, not all of them. The sample lists about 340,000 clones, more than 70% occurring once. The source material was peripheral blood. Receptors were obtained from a woman in her sixties or seventies with COVID-19, enrolled during active disease. Both conserved end residues are part of each CDR3.

V gene: TRBV30; CDR3 protein: CADNRLSGNTIYF
V gene: TRBV6-2/TRBV6-3; CDR3 protein: CASSRREETQYF
V gene: TRBV7-2; CDR3 protein: CASSLNSGTFDSAETQYF
V gene: TRBV24-1; CDR3 protein: CATSDSLQGWDTGELFF
V gene: TRBV9; CDR3 protein: CASSVEDSAGGYYEQYF
V gene: TRBV19; CDR3 protein: CASSPGAYEQYF
V gene: TRBV2; CDR3 protein: CASSLKEQGAKNTEAFF
V gene: TRBV12-3/TRBV12-4; CDR3 protein: CASSFPNTEAFF
V gene: TRBV4-2; CDR3 protein: CASSQDGPAGGPYYYYNEQFF
V gene: TRBV6-2/TRBV6-3; CDR3 protein: CASSYWAGQPQHF
V gene: TRBV6-6; CDR3 protein: CASSPRGIVAGGMIEAFF
V gene: TRBV19; CDR3 protein: CASSPFAGQVNTEAFF
V gene: TRBV30; CDR3 protein: CAWSSGLYGYTF
V gene: TRBV5-1; CDR3 protein: CASSFRWGGNTEAFF
V gene: TRBV24-1; CDR3 protein: CATSDTGTSGSGELFF
V gene: TRBV19; CDR3 protein: CASSPTGNRLDYGYTF
V gene: TRBV13; CDR3 protein: CASSRGTSGGSYEQYF
V gene: TRBV27; CDR3 protein: CASSLRFDANYGYTF
V gene: TRBV9; CDR3 protein: CASSVMGGLQETQYF